This T cell receptor (beta chain) was captured in a study of spatial heterogeneity in lung cancer. Study summary: Patients with untreated early-stage non-small cell lung cancer, numbering roughly 69, were the donors.

This clonotype was seen many times. Time point denoted: blood at routine non-recurrence follow-up after resection. Sequencing covered unsorted whole RNA taken from tumor, nontumor lung or frozen PBMC. TCRdb called the 5' RACE reads again in MiXCR, with one record for every CDR3 protein. The sample holds about 120,000 distinct CDR3 sequences; roughly an eighth are singletons and the top ten take roughly 15%. The receptor's source is a male donor with early-stage non-small cell lung cancer. The specimen comprised PBMCs, sampled at follow-up.

In DNA, the CDR3 is TGTGCCAGCAGTTTAGGCTCCCCTCAGAGGCCCGGGGAGCTGTTTTTT. It yields the protein CASSLGSPQRPGELFF. The V call is TRBV12-3 or TRBV12-4, the J call TRBJ2-2; no clear D gene. This CDR3 is built from 16 residues. V shed 1 base and J shed 6 bases, with 15 bases lying between them.